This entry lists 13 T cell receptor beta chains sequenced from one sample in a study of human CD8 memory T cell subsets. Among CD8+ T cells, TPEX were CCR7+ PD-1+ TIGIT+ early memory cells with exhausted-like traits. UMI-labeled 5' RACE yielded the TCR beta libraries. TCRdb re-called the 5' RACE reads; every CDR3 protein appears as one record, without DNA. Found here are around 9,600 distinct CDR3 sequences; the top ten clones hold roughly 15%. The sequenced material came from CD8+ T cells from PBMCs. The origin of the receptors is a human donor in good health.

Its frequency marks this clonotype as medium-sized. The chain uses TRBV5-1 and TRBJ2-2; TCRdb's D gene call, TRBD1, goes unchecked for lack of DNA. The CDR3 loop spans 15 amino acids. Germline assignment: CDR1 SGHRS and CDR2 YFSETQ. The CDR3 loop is CASSSGTGITGELFF. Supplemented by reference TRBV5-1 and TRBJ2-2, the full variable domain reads KAGVTQTPRYLIKTRGQQVTLSCSPISGHRSVSWYQQTPGQGLQFLFEYFSETQRNKGNFPGRFSGRQFSNSRSEMNVSTLELGDSALYLCASSSGTGITGELFFGEGSRLTVL.

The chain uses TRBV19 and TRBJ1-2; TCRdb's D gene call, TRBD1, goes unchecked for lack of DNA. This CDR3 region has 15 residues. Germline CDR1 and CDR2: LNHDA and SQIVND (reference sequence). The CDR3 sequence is CASRQDREVKDGYTF.

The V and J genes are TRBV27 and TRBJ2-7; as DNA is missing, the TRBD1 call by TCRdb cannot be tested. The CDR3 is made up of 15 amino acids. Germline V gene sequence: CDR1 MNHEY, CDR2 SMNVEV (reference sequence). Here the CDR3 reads CASSSPGQGASEQYF.

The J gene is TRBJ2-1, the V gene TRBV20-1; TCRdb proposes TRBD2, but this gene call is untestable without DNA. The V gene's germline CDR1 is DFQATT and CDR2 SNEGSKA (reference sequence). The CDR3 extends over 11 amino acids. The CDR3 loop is CSAIRGREQFF.

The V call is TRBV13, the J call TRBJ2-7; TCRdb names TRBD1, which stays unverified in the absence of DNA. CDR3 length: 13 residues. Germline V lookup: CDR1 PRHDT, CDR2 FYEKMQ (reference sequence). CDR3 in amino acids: CASSLTGSYEQYF.

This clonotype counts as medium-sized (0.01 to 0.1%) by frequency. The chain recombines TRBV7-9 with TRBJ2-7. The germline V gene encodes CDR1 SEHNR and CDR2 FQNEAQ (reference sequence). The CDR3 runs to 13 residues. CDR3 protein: CASSLASRQEQYF.

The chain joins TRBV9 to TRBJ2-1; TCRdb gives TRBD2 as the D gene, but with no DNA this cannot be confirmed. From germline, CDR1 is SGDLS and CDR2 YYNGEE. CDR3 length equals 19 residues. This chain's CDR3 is CASSVAVASGGRSYNEQFF.

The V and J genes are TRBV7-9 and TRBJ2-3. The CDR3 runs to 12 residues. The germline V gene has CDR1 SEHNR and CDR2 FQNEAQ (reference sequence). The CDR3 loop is CASSLSTDTQYF.

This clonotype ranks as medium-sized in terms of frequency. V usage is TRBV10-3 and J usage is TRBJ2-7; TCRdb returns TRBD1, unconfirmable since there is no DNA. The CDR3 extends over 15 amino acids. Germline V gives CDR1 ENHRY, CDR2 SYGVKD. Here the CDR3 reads CAISESDRGLHEQYF.

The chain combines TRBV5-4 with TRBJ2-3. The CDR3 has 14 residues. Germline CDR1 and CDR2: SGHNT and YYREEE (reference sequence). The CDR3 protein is CASGVLDSTDTQYF.

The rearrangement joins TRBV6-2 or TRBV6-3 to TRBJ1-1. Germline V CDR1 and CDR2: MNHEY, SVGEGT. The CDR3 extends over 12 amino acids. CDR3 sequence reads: CASFGRVGEAFF.

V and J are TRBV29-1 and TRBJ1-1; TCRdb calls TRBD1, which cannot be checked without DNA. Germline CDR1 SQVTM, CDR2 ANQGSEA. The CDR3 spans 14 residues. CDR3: CSVGGVTENTEAFF.

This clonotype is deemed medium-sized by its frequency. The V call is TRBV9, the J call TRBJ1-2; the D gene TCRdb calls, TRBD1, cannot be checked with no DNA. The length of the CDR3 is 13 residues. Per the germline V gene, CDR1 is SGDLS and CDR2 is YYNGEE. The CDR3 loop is CASSPGRDYGYTF. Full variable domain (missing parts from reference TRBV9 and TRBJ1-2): DSGVTQTPKHLITATGQRVTLRCSPRSGDLSVYWYQQSLDQGLQFLIQYYNGEERAKGNILERFSAQQFPDLHSELNLSSLELGDSALYFCASSPGRDYGYTFGSGTRLTVV.